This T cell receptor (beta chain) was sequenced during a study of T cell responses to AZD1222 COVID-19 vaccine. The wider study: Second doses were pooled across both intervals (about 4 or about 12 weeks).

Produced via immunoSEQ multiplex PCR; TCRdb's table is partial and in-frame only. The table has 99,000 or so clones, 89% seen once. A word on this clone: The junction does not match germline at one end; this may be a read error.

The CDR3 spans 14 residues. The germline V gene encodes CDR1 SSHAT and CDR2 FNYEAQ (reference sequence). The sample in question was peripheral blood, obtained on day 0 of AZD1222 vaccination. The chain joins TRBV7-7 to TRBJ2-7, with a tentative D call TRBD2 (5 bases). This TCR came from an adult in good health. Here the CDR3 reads CASSLRPDSGEQYF. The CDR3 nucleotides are TGTGCTAGCAGCCTACGACCGGACTCCGGCGAGCAGTACTTC. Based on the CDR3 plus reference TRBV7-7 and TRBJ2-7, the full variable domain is GAGVSQSPRYKVTKRGQDVTLRCDPISSHATLYWYQQALGQGPEFLTYFNYEAQPDKSGLPSDRFSAERPEGSISTLTIQRTEQRDSAMYRCASSLRPDSGEQYFGPGTRLTVT.